The rows below give T cell receptor beta chains drawn from one sample of a study of OX40 agonist ivuxolimab in advanced cancers. Assay used: immunoSEQ multiplex PCR; TCRdb lists only in-frame clones, some missing. The table records about 35,000 clones, 78% of them present only once. The source was CD4+ or CD8+ T cells sorted from blood, collected in a trial of the OX40 agonist ivuxolimab. All receptors derive from an adult with an advanced solid tumor such as melanoma, head and neck, liver or kidney cancer. The CDR3 runs from the conserved cysteine through the conserved F or W. D genes are given only for firm matches. The size field is filled for only some rows; it gives once, few, many or a size class.

cdr3_nt cdr3_aa d_call j_call clone_size v_call
TGTGCCAGCAGTGATCAACAGGGCTCCTACGAGCAGTACTTC CASSDQQGSYEQYF - TRBJ2-7 few TRBV6-1
TGTGCCAGTAGTACGGGACAGGGGGCTATGCAGCCCCAGCATTTT CASSTGQGAMQPQHF TRBD1 TRBJ1-5 few TRBV19
TGTGCCAGCAGTTTTGAAGGGTCTGGGGCCAACGTCCTGACTTTC CASSFEGSGANVLTF - TRBJ2-6 - TRBV28
TGTGCCAGCAGTGGTAGACTAGCGGGGAAGCACGAGCAGTACTTC CASSGRLAGKHEQYF TRBD2 TRBJ2-7 - TRBV27
TGTGCCAGCAGCCGTACGGACAGGGAGAGGTCCTACGAGCAGTACTTC CASSRTDRERSYEQYF TRBD1 TRBJ2-7 few TRBV7-3
TGTGCCAGCAGCAGGGGAGATACCGGGGAGCTGTTTTTT CASSRGDTGELFF - TRBJ2-2 - TRBV7-8
TGTGCCAGCAGTGAAGGAACAGATCAAGAGACCCAGTACTTC CASSEGTDQETQYF - TRBJ2-5 - TRBV2
TGCGCCAGCAGCCGAGGGCCGCTAGCGGGAGTGAAGAATGAGCAGTTCTTC CASSRGPLAGVKNEQFF TRBD2 TRBJ2-1 - TRBV4-1
TGTGCCAGTAGTATTAGTCGAGCGGGAAGCAAGTACGAGCAGTACTTC CASSISRAGSKYEQYF TRBD2 TRBJ2-7 - TRBV19
TGTGCCAGCAGTTCACCGTCCAGGGCAAATGAAAAACTGTTTTTT CASSSPSRANEKLFF - TRBJ1-4 - TRBV6-5
TGTGCCAGCAGCTTGGCGGGACAAAGGTCCTACAATGAGCAGTTCTTC CASSLAGQRSYNEQFF - TRBJ2-1 - TRBV5-4
TGTGCCAGCAGCTCCTTGACAGTCTACAATGAGCAGTTCTTC CASSSLTVYNEQFF - TRBJ2-1 - TRBV7-8
TGTGCCAGTAGTATGGGGACGTCCGGGGAGCTGTTTTTT CASSMGTSGELFF - TRBJ2-2 once TRBV19
TGTGCCAGCAGCCCCCCCGGGACAGGGGATGGCTACACCTTC CASSPPGTGDGYTF TRBD1 TRBJ1-2 few TRBV11-1
TGTGCCAGCAGACTGGACAGGGCCCTTAATCAGCCCCAGCATTTT CASRLDRALNQPQHF TRBD1 TRBJ1-5 - TRBV27
TGTGCCAGCAGTTACGCTACAGAAGCCAAAAACATTCAGTACTTC CASSYATEAKNIQYF - TRBJ2-4 - TRBV6-5
TGCGCCAGCAGCCCATCGACTAGCGGTATACAATGGTATGAGCAGTTCTTC CASSPSTSGIQWYEQFF TRBD2 TRBJ2-1 once TRBV4-1
TGTGCCAGCAGCCCCACCCCGGGACAGGGCGTCTATGGCTACACCTTC CASSPTPGQGVYGYTF TRBD1 TRBJ1-2 - TRBV9
TGCAGCGTTATAGGACAGGGCGCATACGAGCAGTACTTC CSVIGQGAYEQYF TRBD1 TRBJ2-7 - TRBV29-1
TGTGCCAGCAGTTCCGGGGGAGTCACAGATACGCAGTATTTT CASSSGGVTDTQYF - TRBJ2-3 - TRBV28
TGCGCCAGCAGCTTCACCGGGGAGCTGTTTTTT CASSFTGELFF - TRBJ2-2 - TRBV5-1
TGTGCCAGCAGCTTACAGGGACGCGAGCAGTACTTC CASSLQGREQYF - TRBJ2-7 - TRBV5-4
TGTGCCACCAGCAGAGTAGGCGGCAGACCCAATCAGCCCCAGCATTTT CATSRVGGRPNQPQHF - TRBJ1-5 once TRBV15
TGTGCCAGCAGTGAGGGTTACACCATATATTTT CASSEGYTIYF - TRBJ1-3 - TRBV6-1
TGTGCCAGCAGCATCGGACAGGGGGCGTCAGAGACCCAGTACTTC CASSIGQGASETQYF TRBD1 TRBJ2-5 - TRBV11-2
TGTGCCAGCAGCTCTGTTGACAGACCCTACGAGCAGTACTTC CASSSVDRPYEQYF - TRBJ2-7 - TRBV5-4
TGTGCCAGCAGCCAAGATCAGGCTAGCGGGAGGCGGACCGGGGAGCTGTTTTTT CASSQDQASGRRTGELFF TRBD2 TRBJ2-2 - TRBV4-2
TGTGCCAGCAGCCCCCGGACTCTCCAAGAGACCCAGTACTTC CASSPRTLQETQYF - TRBJ2-5 - TRBV11-2
TGCGCCAGCACCCTGTTAACAGGGGCAGATACGCAGTATTTT CASTLLTGADTQYF TRBD1 TRBJ2-3 - TRBV5-1
TGTGCCAGCAGTGAAGGGTTAGGGATCGGGGAGCTGTTTTTT CASSEGLGIGELFF - TRBJ2-2 - TRBV6-1
TGCGCCAGCAGCTTGGATGGGGGAAATCAGCCCCAGCATTTT CASSLDGGNQPQHF - TRBJ1-5 - TRBV5-1
TGCAGCGTAGGAGGGTACCAAGAGACCCAGTACTTC CSVGGYQETQYF - TRBJ2-5 - TRBV29-1
TGCGCCAGCAGCCAGGTCGGAAATTGGGGGACCTACGAGCAGTACTTC CASSQVGNWGTYEQYF - TRBJ2-7 - TRBV4-1
TGCGCCAGCAGTGAGATAATCGCGGATTTGAATACGCAGTATTTT CASSEIIADLNTQYF - TRBJ2-3 once TRBV10-1
TGTGCCAGCAGGGAGTACACCGGGGAGCTGTTTTTT CASREYTGELFF - TRBJ2-2 - TRBV11-3
TGTGCCAGCAGCTTGAGACAGTATGGCTACACCTTC CASSLRQYGYTF - TRBJ1-2 - TRBV5-6
TGCGCCAGCAGCTTGTCGGTAGCCTCCTACAATGAGCAGTTCTTC CASSLSVASYNEQFF - TRBJ2-1 - TRBV5-1
TGTGCCTGGAGTGTATCAGGGTACGAGCAGTACTTC CAWSVSGYEQYF - TRBJ2-7 - TRBV30
TGTGCCAGCAGCTTTAGGGGAACTGGGGCCAACGTCCTGACTTTC CASSFRGTGANVLTF - TRBJ2-6 few TRBV5-6